Sequencing of this T cell receptor beta chain was carried out in a study of blood T cell repertoires in COVID-19. Germline V gene sequence: CDR1 LNHDA, CDR2 SQIVND (reference sequence). The germline V and J ends were trimmed by 7 bases and 7 bases, with 16 bases remaining between them. The CDR3 has 13 amino acids. The repertoire was sequenced with immunoSEQ multiplex PCR; TCRdb's copy has only in-frame clones and lacks some. The table records about 200,000 clones, 76% of them present only once. The chain is built from TRBV19 and TRBJ2-5; no reliable D call. This receptor was obtained from a woman aged 50 to 65 with acute COVID-19. Sequenced material: PBMCs or T cells enriched from blood (not recorded which). The CDR3 region is CASKESPTGTQYF. For the CDR3, the DNA is TGTGCCAGTAAGGAGTCCCCGACGGGGACCCAGTACTTC. The variable domain in full, with the rest retrieved from reference TRBV19 and TRBJ2-5, is DGGITQSPKYLFRKEGQNVTLSCEQNLNHDAMYWYRQDPGQGLRLIYYSQIVNDFQKGDIAEGYSVSREKKESFPLTVTSAQKNPTAFYLCASKESPTGTQYFGPGTRLLVL.